Listed below are T cell receptor beta chains from one sample, sequenced in a study of cytomegalovirus exposure and HLA in healthy donors. This table comes from immunoSEQ multiplex PCR, and its TCRdb copy is limited to in-frame clones, with some not included. The table lists 65,000 to 80,000 clones, 90% to 95% of them singletons. The sequencing input was PBMCs. The receptors here all came from a woman aged 18 to 35 in good health and CMV-seronegative. The CDR3 runs from the conserved cysteine through the conserved F or W. The D gene is left open where the match is weak. Expanded clones get a size class; other rows say once, few or many, or leave the size out.

D | size | J | V | CDR3 | DNA
TRBD1 | NA | TRBJ1-4 | TRBV15 | CATSRDPGGIEKLFF | TGTGCCACCAGCAGGGATCCAGGGGGCATAGAAAAACTGTTTTTT
TRBD1 | NA | TRBJ1-2 | TRBV7-9 | CASSHTGQINYGYTF | TGTGCCAGCAGTCATACGGGACAGATAAACTATGGCTACACCTTC
NA | NA | TRBJ2-5 | TRBV28 | CASSPSTGWGETQYF | TGTGCCAGCAGCCCAAGCACTGGGTGGGGCGAGACCCAGTACTTC
TRBD2 | few | TRBJ2-7 | TRBV5-6 | CASSLVQAGGLFYEQYF | TGTGCCAGCAGCTTGGTCCAAGCGGGAGGGCTTTTCTACGAGCAGTACTTC
TRBD1 | NA | TRBJ1-1 | TRBV5-6 | CASSTTGGAGTEAFF | TGTGCCAGCAGCACCACAGGGGGCGCGGGCACTGAAGCTTTCTTT
NA | NA | TRBJ2-7 | TRBV2 | CASIPSTKDILIF | TGTGCCAGCATCCCTTCGACTAAAGATATCCTAATCTTC
NA | NA | TRBJ1-1 | TRBV5-6 | CASSLLGATEAFF | TGTGCCAGCAGCTTATTGGGGGCCACTGAAGCTTTCTTT
NA | once | TRBJ2-3 | TRBV6-5 | CASSRRQSTDTQYF | TGTGCCAGCAGTCGACGACAGAGCACAGATACGCAGTATTTT
TRBD1 | NA | TRBJ1-4 | TRBV5-4 | CARSSSQGSANEKLFF | TGTGCCAGGAGCTCCTCACAGGGGTCGGCTAATGAAAAACTGTTTTTT
NA | NA | TRBJ2-2 | TRBV5-1 | CASSQTNTGELFF | TGCGCCAGCAGCCAAACGAACACCGGGGAGCTGTTTTTT
NA | NA | TRBJ2-2 | TRBV7-2 | CASSLGAGVGLRGTGELFF | TGTGCCAGCAGCTTAGGGGCAGGTGTGGGGCTAAGAGGTACCGGGGAGCTGTTTTTT
NA | NA | TRBJ1-1 | TRBV9 | CASSVDEDSEVNTEAFF | TGTGCCAGCAGCGTAGATGAGGACTCTGAGGTGAACACTGAAGCTTTCTTT
TRBD1 | NA | TRBJ1-1 | TRBV23-1 | CASRGLGQGIEAFF | TGCGCCAGCAGGGGATTGGGACAGGGTATTGAAGCTTTCTTT
NA | NA | TRBJ2-7 | TRBV21-1 | CASSTIDRDLYEQYF | TGTGCCAGCAGCACGATCGACAGGGACCTCTACGAGCAGTACTTC
TRBD1 | few | TRBJ2-7 | TRBV15 | CATSSEMTGGYEQYF | TGTGCCACCAGCAGTGAAATGACAGGGGGCTACGAGCAGTACTTC
NA | NA | TRBJ1-1 | TRBV6-5 | CASSYSRWALNTEAFF | TGTGCCAGCAGTTACTCCCGTTGGGCCTTGAACACTGAAGCTTTCTTT
NA | NA | TRBJ2-7 | TRBV14 | CASSQAGFTPSSEQYF | TGTGCCAGCAGCCAAGCGGGGTTCACCCCGAGTTCCGAGCAGTACTTC
TRBD2 | NA | TRBJ2-1 | TRBV13 | CASSPPSGAYNEQFF | TGTGCCAGCAGCCCTCCTAGCGGGGCCTACAATGAGCAGTTCTTC
TRBD2 | once | TRBJ2-2 | TRBV29-1 | CSVGLGLPTGELFF | TGCAGCGTTGGATTGGGACTACCCACCGGGGAGCTGTTTTTT
NA | NA | TRBJ2-7 | TRBV4-2 | CASSQDREGPSYEQYF | TGTGCCAGCAGCCAAGATCGCGAGGGCCCCTCCTACGAGCAGTACTTC
NA | NA | TRBJ2-1 | TRBV28 | CASTGNEQFF | TGTGCCAGCACGGGGAATGAGCAGTTCTTC
NA | NA | TRBJ1-6 | TRBV19 | CASSIDGQTYNSPLHF | TGTGCCAGTAGTATAGACGGACAGACTTATAATTCACCCCTCCACTTT
NA | few | TRBJ1-1 | TRBV5-6 | CASSPATGWTEAFF | TGTGCCAGCAGCCCCGCGACAGGATGGACTGAAGCTTTCTTT